A single T cell receptor (beta chain) is shown here with its context. The table came from immunoSEQ multiplex PCR; TCRdb's copy has only in-frame clones and leaves some out. Among approximately 150,000 clones listed, about 85% were seen once. Seattle researchers signed up patients amid active infection and tracked them longitudinally. Germline V gene sequence: CDR1 GTSNPN, CDR2 SVGIG (reference sequence). V shed 3 bases and J shed 3 bases, with 8 bases lying between them. This CDR3 is built from 12 residues. This record belongs to a study of blood T cell repertoires in COVID-19. Material: peripheral blood. The source is a human donor with COVID-19, enrolled during active disease. The donor label of this sample is uncertain. The gene calls are TRBV30 and TRBJ1-2; D is possibly TRBD1 (5 bases). This CDR3 is CAWSETDYGYTF. Written as DNA, the CDR3 is TGTGCCTGGAGCGAGACAGACTATGGCTACACCTTC.